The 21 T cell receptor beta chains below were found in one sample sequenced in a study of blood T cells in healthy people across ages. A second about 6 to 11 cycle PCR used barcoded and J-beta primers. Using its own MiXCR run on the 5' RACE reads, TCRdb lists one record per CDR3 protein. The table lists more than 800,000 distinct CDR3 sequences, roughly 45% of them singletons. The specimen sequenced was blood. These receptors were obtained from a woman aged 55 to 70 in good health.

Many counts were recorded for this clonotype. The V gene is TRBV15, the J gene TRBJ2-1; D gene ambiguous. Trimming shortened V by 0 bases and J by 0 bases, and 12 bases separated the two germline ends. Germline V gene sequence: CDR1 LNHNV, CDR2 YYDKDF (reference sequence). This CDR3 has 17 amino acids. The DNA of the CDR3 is TGTGCCACCAGCAGAGACCAATCGGGCTTCTCCTACAATGAGCAGTTCTTC. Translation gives CATSRDQSGFSYNEQFF.

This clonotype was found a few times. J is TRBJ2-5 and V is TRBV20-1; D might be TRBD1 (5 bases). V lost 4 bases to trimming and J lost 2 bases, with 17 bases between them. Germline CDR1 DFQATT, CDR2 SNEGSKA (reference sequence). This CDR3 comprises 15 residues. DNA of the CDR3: TGCAGTGCTACAGGCGTGCAGGGTGGTCAAGAGACCCAGTACTTC. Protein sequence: CSATGVQGGQETQYF.

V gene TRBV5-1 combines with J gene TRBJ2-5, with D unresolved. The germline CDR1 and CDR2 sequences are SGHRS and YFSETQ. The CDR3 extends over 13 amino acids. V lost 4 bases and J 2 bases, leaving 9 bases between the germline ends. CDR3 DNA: TGCGCCAGCAGCGTGAAACAGCAAGAGACCCAGTACTTC. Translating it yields CASSVKQQETQYF.

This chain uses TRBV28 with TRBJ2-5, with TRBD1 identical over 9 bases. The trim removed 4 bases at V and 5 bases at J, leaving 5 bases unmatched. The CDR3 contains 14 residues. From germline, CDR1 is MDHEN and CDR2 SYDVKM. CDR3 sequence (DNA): TGTGCCAGCAGTTGGGACAGGGAAGTTGAGACCCAGTACTTC. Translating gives CASSWDREVETQYF.

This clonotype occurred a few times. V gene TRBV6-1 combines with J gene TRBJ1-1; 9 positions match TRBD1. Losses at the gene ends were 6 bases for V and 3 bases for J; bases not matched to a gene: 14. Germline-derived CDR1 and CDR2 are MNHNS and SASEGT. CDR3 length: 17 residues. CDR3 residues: CASSRSGTGILYTEAFF. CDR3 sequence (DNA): TGTGCCAGCAGCCGGTCCGGGACAGGGATTCTCTACACTGAAGCTTTCTTT.

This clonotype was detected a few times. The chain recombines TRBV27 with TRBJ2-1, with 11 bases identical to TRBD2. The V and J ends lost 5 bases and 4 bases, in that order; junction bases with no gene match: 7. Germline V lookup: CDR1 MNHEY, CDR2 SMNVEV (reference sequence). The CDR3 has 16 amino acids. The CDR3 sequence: CASSAAGLAVYNEQFF. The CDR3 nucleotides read TGTGCCAGCAGTGCAGCGGGACTAGCGGTTTACAATGAGCAGTTCTTC.

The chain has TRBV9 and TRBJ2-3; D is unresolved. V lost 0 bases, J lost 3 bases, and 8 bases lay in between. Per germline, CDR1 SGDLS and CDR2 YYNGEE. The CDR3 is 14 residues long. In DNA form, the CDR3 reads TGTGCCAGCAGCGTAGCTCCGGAGACAGATACGCAGTATTTT. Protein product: CASSVAPETDTQYF. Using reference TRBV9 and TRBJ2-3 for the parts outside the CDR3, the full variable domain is DSGVTQTPKHLITATGQRVTLRCSPRSGDLSVYWYQQSLDQGLQFLIQYYNGEERAKGNILERFSAQQFPDLHSELNLSSLELGDSALYFCASSVAPETDTQYFGPGTRLTVL.

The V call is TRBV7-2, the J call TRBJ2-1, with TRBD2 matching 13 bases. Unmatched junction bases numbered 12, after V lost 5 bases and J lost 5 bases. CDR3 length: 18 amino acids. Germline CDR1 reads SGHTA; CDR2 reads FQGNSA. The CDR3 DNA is TGTGCCAGCAGCCTAGGACTAGCGGGAGTGGCAAGGCACAATGAGCAGTTCTTC. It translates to CASSLGLAGVARHNEQFF. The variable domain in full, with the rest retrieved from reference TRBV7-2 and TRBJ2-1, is GAGVSQSPSNKVTEKGKDVELRCDPISGHTALYWYRQSLGQGLEFLIYFQGNSAPDKSGLPSDRFSAERTGGSVSTLTIQRTQQEDSAVYLCASSLGLAGVARHNEQFFGPGTRLTVL.

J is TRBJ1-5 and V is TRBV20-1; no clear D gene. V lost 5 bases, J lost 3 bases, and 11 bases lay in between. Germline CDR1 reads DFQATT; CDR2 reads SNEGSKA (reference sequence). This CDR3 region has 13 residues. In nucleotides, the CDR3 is TGCAGTGCTCAGCAAGAATACAATCAGCCCCAGCATTTT. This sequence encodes CSAQQEYNQPQHF.

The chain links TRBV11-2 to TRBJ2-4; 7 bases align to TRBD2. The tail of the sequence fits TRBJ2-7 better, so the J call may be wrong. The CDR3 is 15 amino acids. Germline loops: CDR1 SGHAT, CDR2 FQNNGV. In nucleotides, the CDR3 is TGTGCCAGCAGCCAAGCGGGGACGTTAACCTACGAGCAGTACTTC. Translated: CASSQAGTLTYEQYF.

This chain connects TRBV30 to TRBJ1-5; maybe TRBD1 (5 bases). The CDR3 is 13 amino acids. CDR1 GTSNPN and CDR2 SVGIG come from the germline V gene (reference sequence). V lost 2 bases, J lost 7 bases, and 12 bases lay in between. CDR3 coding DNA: TGTGCCTGGAGTTCCGGGACTCAACAGCCCCAGCATTTT. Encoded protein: CAWSSGTQQPQHF.

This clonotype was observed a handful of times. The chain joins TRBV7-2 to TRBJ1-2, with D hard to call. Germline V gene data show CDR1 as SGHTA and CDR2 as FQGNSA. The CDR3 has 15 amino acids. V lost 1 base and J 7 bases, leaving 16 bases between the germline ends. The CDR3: CASSLDVGAYGGYTF. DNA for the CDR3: TGTGCCAGCAGCTTAGATGTAGGCGCCTACGGTGGCTACACCTTC.

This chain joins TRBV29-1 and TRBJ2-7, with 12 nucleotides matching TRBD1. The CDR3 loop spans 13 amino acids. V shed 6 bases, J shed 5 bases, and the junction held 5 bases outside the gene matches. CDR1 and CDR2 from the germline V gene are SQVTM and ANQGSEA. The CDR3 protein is CSVGTGGWDEQYF. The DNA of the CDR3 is TGCAGCGTAGGGACAGGGGGCTGGGACGAGCAGTACTTC.

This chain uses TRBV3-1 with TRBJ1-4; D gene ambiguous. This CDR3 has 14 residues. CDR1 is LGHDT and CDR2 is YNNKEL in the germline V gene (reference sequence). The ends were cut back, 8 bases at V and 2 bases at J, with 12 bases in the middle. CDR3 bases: TGTGCCAGCGGAGGGCACGCGACTAATGAAAAACTGTTTTTT. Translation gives CASGGHATNEKLFF.

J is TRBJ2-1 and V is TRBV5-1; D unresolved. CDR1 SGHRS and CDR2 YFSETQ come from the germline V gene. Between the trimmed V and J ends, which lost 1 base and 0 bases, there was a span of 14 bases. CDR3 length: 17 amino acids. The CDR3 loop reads CASSLWSRMSSYNEQFF. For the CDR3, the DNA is TGCGCCAGCAGCTTGTGGTCTCGAATGAGCTCCTACAATGAGCAGTTCTTC.

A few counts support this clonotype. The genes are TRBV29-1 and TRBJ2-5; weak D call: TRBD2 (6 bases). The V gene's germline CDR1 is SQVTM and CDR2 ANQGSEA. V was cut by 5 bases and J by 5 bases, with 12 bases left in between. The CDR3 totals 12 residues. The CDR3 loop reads CSVRGLAETQYF. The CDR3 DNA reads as TGCAGCGTTAGAGGCCTAGCGGAGACCCAGTACTTC.

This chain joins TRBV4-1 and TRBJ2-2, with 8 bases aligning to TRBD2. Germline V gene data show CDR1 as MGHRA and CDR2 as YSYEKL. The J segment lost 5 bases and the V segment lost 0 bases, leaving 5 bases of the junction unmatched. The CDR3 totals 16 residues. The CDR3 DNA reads TGCGCCAGCAGCCAAGATCCCGGACTAGCAACCGGGGAGCTGTTTTTT. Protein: CASSQDPGLATGELFF.

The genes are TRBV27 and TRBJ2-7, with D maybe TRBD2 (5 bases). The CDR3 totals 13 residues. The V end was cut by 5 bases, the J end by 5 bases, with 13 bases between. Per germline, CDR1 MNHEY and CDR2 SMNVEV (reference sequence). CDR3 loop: CASSVRSGDEQYF. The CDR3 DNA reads TGTGCCAGCAGTGTACGATCCGGGGACGAGCAGTACTTC.

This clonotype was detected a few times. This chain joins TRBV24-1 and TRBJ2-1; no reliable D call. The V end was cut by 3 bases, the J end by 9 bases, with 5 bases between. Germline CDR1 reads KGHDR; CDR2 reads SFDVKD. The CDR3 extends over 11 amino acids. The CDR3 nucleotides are TGTGCCACCAGTGATGTTACTGAGCAGTTCTTC. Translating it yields CATSDVTEQFF.

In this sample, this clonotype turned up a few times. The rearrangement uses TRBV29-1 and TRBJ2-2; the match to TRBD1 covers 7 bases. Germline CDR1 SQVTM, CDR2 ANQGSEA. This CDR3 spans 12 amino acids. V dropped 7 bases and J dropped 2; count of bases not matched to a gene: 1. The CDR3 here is CSGDSNTGELFF. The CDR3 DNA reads TGCAGCGGGGACAGCAACACCGGGGAGCTGTTTTTT.

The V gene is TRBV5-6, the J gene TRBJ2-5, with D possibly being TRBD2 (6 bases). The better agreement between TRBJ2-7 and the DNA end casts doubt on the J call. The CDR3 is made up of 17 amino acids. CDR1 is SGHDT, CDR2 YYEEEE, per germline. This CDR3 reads CASSLVHQGHPGDEQYF. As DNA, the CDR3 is TGTGCCAGCAGCTTGGTACACCAGGGCCATCCGGGGGACGAGCAGTACTTC.